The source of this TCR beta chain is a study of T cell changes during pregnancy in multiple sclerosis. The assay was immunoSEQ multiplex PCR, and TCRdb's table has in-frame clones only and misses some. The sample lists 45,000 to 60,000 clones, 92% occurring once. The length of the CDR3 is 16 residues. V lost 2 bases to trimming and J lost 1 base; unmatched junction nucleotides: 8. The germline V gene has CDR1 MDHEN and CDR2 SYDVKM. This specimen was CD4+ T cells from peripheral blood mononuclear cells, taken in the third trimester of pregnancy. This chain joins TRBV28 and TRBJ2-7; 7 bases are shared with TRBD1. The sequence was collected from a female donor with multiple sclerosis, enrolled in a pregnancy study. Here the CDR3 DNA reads TGTGCCAGCAGTTTAACCCTGGGACAGCGGTCCTACGAGCAGTACTTC. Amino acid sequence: CASSLTLGQRSYEQYF.